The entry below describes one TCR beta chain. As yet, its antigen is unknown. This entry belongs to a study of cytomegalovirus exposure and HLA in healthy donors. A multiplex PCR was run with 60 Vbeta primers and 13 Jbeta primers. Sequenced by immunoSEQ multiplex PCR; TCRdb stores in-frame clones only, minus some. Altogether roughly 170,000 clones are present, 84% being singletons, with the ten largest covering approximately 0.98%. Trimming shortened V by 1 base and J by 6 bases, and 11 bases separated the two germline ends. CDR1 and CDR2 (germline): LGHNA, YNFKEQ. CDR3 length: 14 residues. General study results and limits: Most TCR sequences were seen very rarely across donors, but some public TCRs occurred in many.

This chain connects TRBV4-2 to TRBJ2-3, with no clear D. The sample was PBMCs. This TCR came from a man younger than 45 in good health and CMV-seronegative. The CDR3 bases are TGTGCCAGCAGCCAAGGTACTTCTCGGGATACGCAGTATTTT. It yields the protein CASSQGTSRDTQYF.